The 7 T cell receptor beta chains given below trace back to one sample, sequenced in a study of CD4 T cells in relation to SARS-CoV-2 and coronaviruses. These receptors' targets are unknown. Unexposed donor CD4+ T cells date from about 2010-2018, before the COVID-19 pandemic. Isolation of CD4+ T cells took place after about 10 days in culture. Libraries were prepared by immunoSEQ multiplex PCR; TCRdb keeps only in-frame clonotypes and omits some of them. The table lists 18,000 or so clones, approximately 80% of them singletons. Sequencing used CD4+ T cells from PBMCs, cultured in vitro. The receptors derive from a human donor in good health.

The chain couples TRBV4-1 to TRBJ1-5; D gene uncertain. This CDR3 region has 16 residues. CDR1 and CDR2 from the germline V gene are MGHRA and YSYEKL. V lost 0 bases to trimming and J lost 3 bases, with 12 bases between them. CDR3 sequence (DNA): TGCGCCAGCAGCCAAGATGAGCGACGTCCCAATCAGCCCCAGCATTTT. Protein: CASSQDERRPNQPQHF.

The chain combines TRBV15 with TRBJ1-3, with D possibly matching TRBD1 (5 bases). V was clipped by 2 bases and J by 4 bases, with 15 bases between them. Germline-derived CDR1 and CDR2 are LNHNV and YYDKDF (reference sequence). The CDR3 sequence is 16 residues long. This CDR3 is CATSRTRQNWGNTIYF. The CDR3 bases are TGTGCCACCAGCAGAACCCGACAGAACTGGGGAAACACCATATATTTT.

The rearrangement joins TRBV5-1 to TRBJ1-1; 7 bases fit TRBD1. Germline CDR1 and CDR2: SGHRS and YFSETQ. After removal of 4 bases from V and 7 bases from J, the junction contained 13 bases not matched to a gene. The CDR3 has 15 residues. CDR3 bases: TGCGCCAGCAGCCCGCTCGACAGGGCGAACGTTGAAGCTTTCTTT. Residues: CASSPLDRANVEAFF.

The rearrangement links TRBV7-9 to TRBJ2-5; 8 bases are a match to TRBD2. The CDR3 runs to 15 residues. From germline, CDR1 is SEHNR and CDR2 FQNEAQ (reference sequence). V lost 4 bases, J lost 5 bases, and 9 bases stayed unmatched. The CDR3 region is CASSSEAGAWETQYF. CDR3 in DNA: TGTGCCAGCAGCTCAGAAGCGGGAGCTTGGGAGACCCAGTACTTC.

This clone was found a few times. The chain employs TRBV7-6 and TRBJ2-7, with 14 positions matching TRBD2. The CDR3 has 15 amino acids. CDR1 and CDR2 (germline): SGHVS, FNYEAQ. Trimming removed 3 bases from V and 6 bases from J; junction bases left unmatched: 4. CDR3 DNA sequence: TGTGCCAGCAGCTTGGGACTAGCGGGAGTATCCGAGCAGTACTTC. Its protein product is CASSLGLAGVSEQYF.

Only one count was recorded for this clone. The DNA for the CDR3 is TGTGCCAGCAGTACCAGGACGGGGATCGGTGAAGCTTTCTTT. Protein: CASSTRTGIGEAFF. This chain uses TRBV25-1 with TRBJ1-1; no clear D gene. This CDR3 has 14 residues. The V gene lost 5 bases and the J gene lost 7 bases, with 17 bases spanning the gap. CDR1 MGHDK and CDR2 SYGVNS come from the germline V gene.

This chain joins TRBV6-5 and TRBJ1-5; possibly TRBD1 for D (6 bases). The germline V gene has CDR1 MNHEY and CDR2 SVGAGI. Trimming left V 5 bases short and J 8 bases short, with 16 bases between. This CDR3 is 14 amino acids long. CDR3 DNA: TGTGCCAGCAGTCCTGAGGGGGGGCCTGAGCCCCAGCATTTT. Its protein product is CASSPEGGPEPQHF.